The 20 T cell receptor beta chains below all came from one sample that was sequenced in a study of CD8 T cells in ankylosing spondylitis. Their recognized antigens are unknown. Each CDR3 protein gets one entry after TCRdb re-called the 5' RACE reads with MiXCR. The data contain hundreds of thousands of distinct CDR3 sequences, about 15% of them singletons. General observations from the study: One TCR beta motif, made up of several highly homologous variants, appeared characteristic of ankylosing spondylitis blood.

The sequencing input was blood, either unsorted or a sorted T cell fraction (not recorded which). Source of these receptors: a male donor with ankylosing spondylitis.

The rearrangement uses TRBV24-1 and TRBJ2-1, with TRBD2 matching over 7 bases. The CDR3 covers 15 residues. Unmatched junction bases numbered 5, after V lost 4 bases and J lost 3 bases. From germline, CDR1 is KGHDR and CDR2 SFDVKD. CDR3 in DNA: TGTGCCACCAGTGACCCACGGGAGGACTACAATGAGCAGTTCTTC. It codes for CATSDPREDYNEQFF.

This chain uses TRBV6-1 with TRBJ1-2; D not certain. From germline, CDR1 is MNHNS and CDR2 SASEGT. CDR3 size: 14 residues. Deletions cut 2 bases from V and 1 base from J, with 8 bases between. CDR3 DNA sequence: TGTGCCAGCAGTGAAACAATCTTTAACTATGGCTACACCTTC. Protein: CASSETIFNYGYTF.

This clonotype showed up just a few times. The genes are TRBV20-1 and TRBJ1-1; D is unclear. Trimming cost V 5 bases and J 1 base, with 11 bases left between them. Germline CDR1 is DFQATT and CDR2 is SNEGSKA (reference sequence). The CDR3 contains 13 residues. This CDR3 reads CSAQSGRNTEAFF. The CDR3 DNA reads as TGCAGTGCTCAATCCGGAAGGAACACTGAAGCTTTCTTT.

The chain carries TRBV7-2 and TRBJ1-1; 9 bases align to TRBD1. CDR1 is SGHTA and CDR2 is FQGNSA in the germline V gene. With 3 bases clipped from V and 0 bases from J, the junction kept 8 bases outside the gene matches. The CDR3 is 17 residues long. CDR3 protein: CASSFPRTGALNTEAFF. In DNA, the CDR3 is TGTGCCAGCAGCTTCCCAAGGACAGGGGCCCTGAACACTGAAGCTTTCTTT.

This clonotype has just a few counts. DNA for the CDR3: TGCGCCAGCAGCTTGGGTAGCGGGGGGGATGATGAGCAGTTCTTC. Protein: CASSLGSGGDDEQFF. The chain combines TRBV5-1 with TRBJ2-1; TRBD2 matches 11 bases. The ends lost 0 bases at V and 8 bases at J; junction bases unmatched: 4. The germline V gene has CDR1 SGHRS and CDR2 YFSETQ. The CDR3 contains 15 residues.

This clonotype was counted at least ten times. This chain connects TRBV12-3 or TRBV12-4 to TRBJ2-1; 15 bases fit TRBD2. The CDR3 extends over 17 amino acids. J gave up 6 bases and V 6 bases, and 9 bases lay outside the gene matches. CDR3 DNA sequence: TGTGCCAGCAGCCCGGGACTAGCGGGAGGTCGGGGCAATGAGCAGTTCTTC. It codes for CASSPGLAGGRGNEQFF.

This clonotype has just a few counts. The V and J genes are TRBV29-1 and TRBJ2-7; D gene ambiguous. V lost 3 bases and J 0 bases, leaving 3 bases between the germline ends. Germline values: CDR1 SQVTM, CDR2 ANQGSEA. This CDR3 is built from 11 residues. CDR3 protein: CSVEVSYEQYF. CDR3 nucleotides: TGCAGCGTTGAGGTCTCCTACGAGCAGTACTTC.

This clonotype has more than one count but fewer than ten. The chain combines TRBV30 with TRBJ2-2; no reliable D call. V was clipped by 4 bases and J by 6 bases, with 9 bases between them. CDR1 GTSNPN and CDR2 SVGIG come from the germline V gene (reference sequence). This CDR3 has 12 amino acids. CDR3 DNA: TGTGCCTGGAAACGGTTGCCCGGGGAGCTGTTTTTT. Translation: CAWKRLPGELFF.

This rearrangement joins TRBV3-1 to TRBJ1-2; no clear D. Trimming left V 5 bases short and J 4 bases short, with 14 bases between. This CDR3 is built from 14 residues. The germline V gene encodes CDR1 LGHDT and CDR2 YNNKEL (reference sequence). CDR3 amino acids: CASSSNSARYGYTF. The CDR3 region has the DNA TGTGCCAGCAGCTCCAACTCGGCCCGCTATGGCTACACCTTC.

This clonotype was recorded many times. The chain couples TRBV5-1 to TRBJ2-3; 8 nucleotides line up with TRBD2. The length of the CDR3 is 15 residues. The V gene end was trimmed by 5 bases and the J gene end by 6 bases; junction bases not matched to a gene: 11. CDR1 and CDR2 from the germline V gene are SGHRS and YFSETQ. CDR3 loop: CASSDPGLVSDTQYF. The CDR3 DNA follows: TGCGCCAGCAGTGACCCGGGACTAGTATCTGATACGCAGTATTTT.

The V and J genes are TRBV27 and TRBJ2-3; unclear D gene. The germline CDR1 and CDR2 sequences are MNHEY and SMNVEV (reference sequence). The CDR3 has 17 residues. Deletions cut 8 bases from V and 3 bases from J, with 24 bases between. CDR3 nucleotide sequence: TGTGCCAGCGTCCCTACACGTCGAGCAGACTCAACAGATACGCAGTATTTT. This translates into CASVPTRRADSTDTQYF.

This chain connects TRBV2 to TRBJ1-2; 7 bases line up with TRBD1. Germline V gives CDR1 SNHLY, CDR2 FYNNEI. The CDR3 contains 13 residues. J lost 8 bases, V lost 7 bases, and 10 bases had no gene match. This chain's CDR3 is CASTRDSRSGYTF. CDR3 bases: TGTGCCAGCACCCGGGACAGCCGCTCCGGCTACACCTTC.

This clonotype has ten or more counts. CDR3 loop: CASTGQGHQPQHF. In DNA form, the CDR3 reads TGTGCCAGCACGGGACAGGGTCATCAGCCCCAGCATTTT. The chain employs TRBV12-3 or TRBV12-4 and TRBJ1-5, with 9 bases lining up with TRBD1. Trimming removed 7 bases from V and 5 bases from J; junction bases left unmatched: 3. The CDR3 extends over 13 amino acids.

Ten or more counts support this clonotype. DNA for the CDR3: TGTGCCAGCAGTGGGAAGGTAAATCAGCCCCAGCATTTT. It translates to CASSGKVNQPQHF. The chain recombines TRBV2 with TRBJ1-5; D is undetermined. The V gene's germline CDR1 is SNHLY and CDR2 FYNNEI. The length of the CDR3 is 13 residues. Trimming pared 4 bases from V and 4 bases from J, leaving 8 bases between.

This sequence joins TRBV4-1 and TRBJ2-3, with no clear D. The ends were cut back, 0 bases at V and 3 bases at J, with 13 bases in the middle. The CDR3 runs to 16 residues. CDR1 and CDR2 (germline): MGHRA, YSYEKL. This chain's CDR3 is CASSQDTWIRTDTQYF. The DNA for the CDR3 is TGCGCCAGCAGCCAAGACACATGGATACGGACAGATACGCAGTATTTT.

In this sample, this clonotype turned up many times. The gene calls are TRBV7-2 and TRBJ2-1; no clear D. CDR3 length equals 11 residues. Trimming removed 5 bases at V and 9 bases at J, with 8 bases between. Per the germline V gene, CDR1 is SGHTA and CDR2 is FQGNSA. The CDR3 region is CASSPNVEQFF. CDR3 in DNA: TGTGCCAGCAGCCCCAATGTTGAGCAGTTCTTC.

J is TRBJ2-1 and V is TRBV6-2 or TRBV6-3; D possibly uses TRBD1 or TRBD2 (5 bases each). This CDR3 has 15 amino acids. Germline values: CDR1 MNHEY, CDR2 SVGEGT. Trimming removed 4 bases at V and 6 bases at J, with 16 bases between. CDR3 bases: TGTGCCAGCAGTTCCCCCCCGGGGCTCCTCAATGAGCAGTTCTTC. The encoded protein is CASSSPPGLLNEQFF.

The sample holds many counts of this clonotype. The chain joins TRBV24-1 to TRBJ2-1, with 15 bases matching TRBD2. With 4 bases clipped from V and 7 bases from J, the junction kept 1 base outside the gene matches. The CDR3 length is 15 residues. Germline CDR1 KGHDR, CDR2 SFDVKD. For the CDR3, the DNA is TGTGCCACCAGTGAGGGACTAGCGGGAGGTAATGAGCAGTTCTTC. It translates to CATSEGLAGGNEQFF.

The gene calls are TRBV20-1 and TRBJ2-7; 8 nucleotides line up with TRBD1. Germline assignment: CDR1 DFQATT and CDR2 SNEGSKA (reference sequence). This CDR3 comprises 12 residues. V lost 8 bases, J lost 2 bases, and 5 bases stayed unmatched. Here the CDR3 reads CSTQGGPYEQYF. The CDR3 DNA reads TGCAGTACACAGGGGGGACCCTACGAGCAGTACTTC.

The chain recombines TRBV5-1 with TRBJ2-3; TRBD1 matches 8 bases. The trim removed 4 bases at V and 10 bases at J, leaving 8 bases unmatched. Germline CDR1 SGHRS, CDR2 YFSETQ. The CDR3 totals 13 residues. As DNA, the CDR3 is TGCGCCAGCAGCGTACGGGAGACAGGGGCGCAGTATTTT. Residues: CASSVRETGAQYF.